The 9 T cell receptor beta chains below all came from one sample that was sequenced in a study of control samples from healthy donors and cancer patients. Sequencing used immunoSEQ multiplex PCR; TCRdb keeps in-frame clones, though not all of them. Altogether about 57,000 clones are present, approximately 89% being singletons, with the ten largest covering 0.91%. The sample was PBMCs. The receptor source for this set is a young man with colorectal cancer.

The rearrangement uses TRBV13 and TRBJ2-2; 8 bases are a match to TRBD2. CDR3 length: 17 residues. Germline trimming cut 3 bases from V and 6 bases from J; bases unmatched to any gene: 12. Germline V gene data show CDR1 as PRHDT and CDR2 as FYEKMQ (reference sequence). The CDR3 bases are TGTGCCAGCAGCTTGGATCCGGGACTAGGGATACCCGGGGAGCTGTTTTTT. As protein: CASSLDPGLGIPGELFF.

This sequence joins TRBV5-4 and TRBJ2-4, with 9 bases lining up with TRBD1. V shed 2 bases, J shed 6 bases, and the junction held 3 bases outside the gene matches. CDR1 and CDR2 (germline): SGHNT, YYREEE (reference sequence). This CDR3 has 14 amino acids. CDR3 residues: CASSLKDRGNIQYF. The CDR3 DNA follows: TGTGCCAGCAGCTTAAAGGACAGGGGAAACATTCAGTACTTC.

CDR3 coding DNA: TGTGCCAGCAGCAGGAGCGGGGGTTACCAAGAGACCCAGTACTTC. Protein sequence: CASSRSGGYQETQYF. The genes are TRBV7-2 and TRBJ2-5, with 8 positions matching TRBD2. The J segment lost 0 bases and the V segment lost 5 bases, leaving 5 bases of the junction unmatched. Per germline, CDR1 SGHTA and CDR2 FQGNSA. CDR3 size: 15 residues.

This chain connects TRBV6-5 to TRBJ1-5, with D possibly matching TRBD1 (6 bases). V was clipped by 5 bases and J by 4 bases, with 15 bases between them. Germline V gives CDR1 MNHEY, CDR2 SVGAGI. The CDR3 has 15 amino acids. CDR3 sequence (DNA): TGTGCCAGCAGTCCGGGGGGCGGAGTAAATCAGCCCCAGCATTTT. This translates into CASSPGGGVNQPQHF.

The chain is built from TRBV6-2 or TRBV6-3 and TRBJ2-4; D possibly corresponds to TRBD1 (5 bases). V was cut by 4 bases and J by 4 bases, with 11 bases left in between. The germline CDR1 and CDR2 sequences are MNHEY and SVGEGT. This CDR3 contains 14 residues. The CDR3 nucleotides are TGTGCCAGCAGTTCCCAGGGCCTGAAAAACATTCAGTACTTC. Its protein product is CASSSQGLKNIQYF.

The CDR3: CASSSRIVGLLSSYNEQFF. As DNA, the CDR3 is TGTGCCAGCAGCTCCCGGATCGTAGGGTTACTTAGCTCCTACAATGAGCAGTTCTTC. The chain is built from TRBV7-8 and TRBJ2-1; D remains ambiguous. V was cut by 4 bases and J by 0 bases, with 22 bases left in between. This CDR3 comprises 19 residues. Per the germline V gene, CDR1 is SGHVS and CDR2 is FQNEAQ.

For the CDR3, the DNA is TGTGCCAGCAAGACAGGGACTGGAAACACCATATATTTT. Encoded protein: CASKTGTGNTIYF. The rearrangement joins TRBV19 to TRBJ1-3; 7 nucleotides align to TRBD1. V was pared by 9 bases and J by 2 bases, with 4 bases of the junction left unmatched. The CDR3 extends over 13 amino acids. Germline V gene data show CDR1 as LNHDA and CDR2 as SQIVND (reference sequence).

The chain links TRBV19 to TRBJ1-4; weak D call: TRBD1 (6 bases). The CDR3 has 14 amino acids. With 7 bases removed from V and 7 bases from J, the gap between germline ends came to 16 bases. The V gene's germline CDR1 is LNHDA and CDR2 SQIVND (reference sequence). CDR3 region: CASNLHRAGEKLFF. CDR3 nucleotides: TGTGCCAGTAACCTGCACAGGGCCGGTGAAAAACTGTTTTTT.

The CDR3, as DNA: TGTGCCAGCAGCCCAGCTCCACTTTCGACGGGAAGGACCGGGGAGCTGTTTTTT. Amino acid sequence: CASSPAPLSTGRTGELFF. The chain has TRBV7-8 and TRBJ2-2; D may be TRBD2 (5 bases). The CDR3 consists of 18 residues. V was trimmed by 5 bases and J by 5 bases, leaving 24 bases between them. Germline loops: CDR1 SGHVS, CDR2 FQNEAQ. Combining the CDR3 with reference TRBV7-8 and TRBJ2-2 gives the whole variable domain GAGVSQSPRYKVAKRGQDVALRCDPISGHVSLFWYQQALGQGPEFLTYFQNEAQLDKSGLPSDRFFAERPEGSVSTLKIQRTQQEDSAVYLCASSPAPLSTGRTGELFFGEGSRLTVL.